This T cell receptor (beta chain) emerged from a study of blood T cell repertoires in COVID-19. The overall study: The analysed material was cDNA or gDNA that came from T cells, B-cell-depleted T cells, or PBMCs.

This CDR3 is built from 14 residues. From germline, CDR1 is SGDLS and CDR2 YYNGEE. With V trimmed by 4 bases and J by 4 bases, 5 bases remained unmatched. In the authors' methods: Using reference gene primer amplification, nucleated cell counts were estimated. Data came from immunoSEQ multiplex PCR; TCRdb stores just in-frame clones and leaves some out. V and J calls and clone size are those listed in that table; D and trimming were worked out from the DNA. The sample has about 64,000 clones; around 84% are singletons. V usage is TRBV9 and J usage is TRBJ1-2; 9 nucleotides align to TRBD1. Sequenced material: peripheral blood. The sequence was obtained from a woman in her sixties with acute or convalescent COVID-19. This CDR3 is CASSPQTGGYGYTF. In nucleotides, the CDR3 is TGTGCCAGCAGCCCACAGACAGGGGGCTATGGCTACACCTTC.